The 27 T cell receptor beta chains reported below all come from one sample, sequenced in a study of T cell clusters in autoimmune cytopenias. TRB was amplified by touch-down multiplex PCR, primer pools A and B combined. TCRdb re-called the multiplex PCR reads; every CDR3 protein appears as one record, without DNA. The sample includes 3,500 to 4,000 distinct CDR3 sequences. TRB was amplified from about 250 ng of peripheral blood genomic DNA per sample. The sample was also reused in another study, on T cell repertoires in aging, cancer and after chemotherapy.

The sample comprised peripheral blood. Receptors originate from a human donor in good health.

This clonotype is deemed medium-sized by its frequency. The rearrangement joins TRBV19 to TRBJ2-2; the TCRdb D gene call, TRBD1, has no DNA to confirm it. Per the germline V gene, CDR1 is LNHDA and CDR2 is SQIVND (reference sequence). This CDR3 contains 15 residues. CDR3 sequence reads: CASMWGQPNTGELFF.

This chain links TRBV6-4 with TRBJ2-3; TCRdb calls TRBD2, which cannot be checked without DNA. The length of the CDR3 is 16 residues. From germline, CDR1 is MRHNA and CDR2 SNTAGT. CDR3 in amino acids: CASSELAGGPKDTQYF.

CDR3 amino acids: CASSLPGQGVGSYTF. J is TRBJ1-2 and V is TRBV7-6; TCRdb reports TRBD1, a call that lacks DNA to check it against. Germline CDR1 and CDR2: SGHVS and FNYEAQ. The CDR3 contains 15 residues.

This clonotype registers medium-sized by frequency. The chain uses TRBV15 and TRBJ1-4; TCRdb lists TRBD1, though no DNA is available to test this call. The CDR3 runs to 15 residues. Germline CDR1 and CDR2: LNHNV and YYDKDF (reference sequence). The CDR3 loop reads CATSSVRGSNEKLFF.

This clonotype ranks as medium-sized (0.01 to 0.1%) in terms of frequency. This sequence joins TRBV19 and TRBJ1-2; TCRdb selects TRBD1, and the lack of DNA leaves this call unchecked. Germline CDR1 is LNHDA and CDR2 is SQIVND (reference sequence). The CDR3 extends over 14 amino acids. The CDR3 is CASIPPGGSYGYTF.

J is TRBJ1-2 and V is TRBV4-2; the D gene TCRdb calls, TRBD1, cannot be checked with no DNA. The CDR3 totals 15 residues. Germline lookup yields CDR1 LGHNA and CDR2 YNFKEQ. The CDR3 is CASSQDRDRGNGYTF.

The chain joins TRBV27 to TRBJ1-5; TCRdb's assignment of TRBD1 cannot be checked, as there is no DNA. This CDR3 comprises 18 residues. Germline V gives CDR1 MNHEY, CDR2 SMNVEV (reference sequence). The CDR3 spells CASSSTVPIGYSNQPQHF.

This chain joins TRBV5-1 and TRBJ2-5; checking the TCRdb D call of TRBD1 is not possible without DNA. The CDR3 length is 16 residues. CDR1 and CDR2 from the germline V gene are SGHRS and YFSETQ. This CDR3 reads CASSLPQGVSGETQYF.

The chain has TRBV18 and TRBJ1-5. There are 14 residues in the CDR3. Germline CDR1 is KGHSH and CDR2 is LQKENI. The CDR3 protein is CASSAVEVDQPQHF. Full variable domain (missing parts from reference TRBV18 and TRBJ1-5): NAGVMQNPRHLVRRRGQEARLRCSPMKGHSHVYWYRQLPEEGLKFMVYLQKENIIDESGMPKERFSAEFPKEGPSILRIQQVVRGDSAAYFCASSAVEVDQPQHFGDGTRLSIL.

The chain uses TRBV6-2 or TRBV6-3 and TRBJ1-5. The CDR3 totals 14 residues. Germline V CDR1 and CDR2: MNHEY, SVGEGT. The CDR3 is CASSYLTANQPQHF.

The gene calls are TRBV7-9 and TRBJ2-7; TCRdb indicates TRBD1, and absent DNA this call remains unverified. The CDR3 loop spans 13 amino acids. CDR1 and CDR2 (germline): SEHNR, FQNEAQ (reference sequence). CDR3 sequence: CASSSDRVHEQYF.

This CDR3 reads CASSLRWQSNTGELFF. V is TRBV5-5 and J is TRBJ2-2. Germline values: CDR1 SGHKS, CDR2 YYEKEE (reference sequence). This CDR3 contains 16 residues. Using reference TRBV5-5 and TRBJ2-2 for the parts outside the CDR3, the full variable domain is DAGVTQSPTHLIKTRGQQVTLRCSPISGHKSVSWYQQVLGQGPQFIFQYYEKEERGRGNFPDRFSARQFPNYSSELNVNALLLGDSALYLCASSLRWQSNTGELFFGEGSRLTVL.

The chain carries TRBV20-1 and TRBJ1-2; TCRdb picks TRBD1, but there is no DNA to check that call. The CDR3 is made up of 13 amino acids. Germline CDR1 reads DFQATT; CDR2 reads SNEGSKA (reference sequence). The CDR3 protein is CSARGGLDYGYTF.

Frequency places this clonotype as medium-sized. This chain links TRBV19 with TRBJ2-5; TCRdb's D call, TRBD2, is unchecked because there is no DNA. The CDR3 is 15 residues long. Germline V lookup: CDR1 LNHDA, CDR2 SQIVND (reference sequence). The CDR3 spells CASSTRLANQETQYF.

The chain carries TRBV15 and TRBJ2-7; TCRdb gives TRBD1 as the D gene, but with no DNA this cannot be confirmed. The CDR3 spans 15 residues. The germline CDR1 and CDR2 sequences are LNHNV and YYDKDF (reference sequence). CDR3 region: CATSSLPKGTPEQYF.

CDR3: CASRHPGTSGNEQFF. The chain uses TRBV6-5 and TRBJ2-1; the D call of TRBD2 rests on TCRdb alone, since no DNA is present to check it. The CDR3 loop spans 15 amino acids. Germline assignment: CDR1 MNHEY and CDR2 SVGAGI.

The CDR3 sequence: CASSYQGNTGELFF. The genes are TRBV6-6 and TRBJ2-2; TCRdb outputs TRBD1, but without DNA this stays unchecked. Germline lookup yields CDR1 MNHNY and CDR2 SVGAGI (reference sequence). The CDR3 length is 14 residues.

This chain connects TRBV5-5 to TRBJ1-6; the TRBD1 assignment by TCRdb is unverifiable without DNA. The length of the CDR3 is 17 residues. Germline V gene data show CDR1 as SGHKS and CDR2 as YYEKEE (reference sequence). The CDR3 is CASSPPGQSSYNSPLHF.

In terms of frequency, this clonotype is large (0.1 to 1%). V usage is TRBV19 and J usage is TRBJ2-3; TCRdb reports TRBD1, a call that lacks DNA to check it against. CDR3 size: 16 residues. Looked up from germline, CDR1 is LNHDA and CDR2 is SQIVND (reference sequence). The CDR3 sequence: CASSIEGRGFSDTQYF.

J is TRBJ1-2 and V is TRBV14; TCRdb picks TRBD1, but there is no DNA to check that call. Germline lookup yields CDR1 SGHDN and CDR2 FVKESK. This CDR3 region has 13 residues. The CDR3 reads CASSVDRGEGYTF.

The chain links TRBV6-1 to TRBJ1-5; the TCRdb D gene call, TRBD1, has no DNA to confirm it. This CDR3 spans 13 amino acids. Per germline, CDR1 MNHNS and CDR2 SASEGT. CDR3 loop: CASTPGQGQPQHF.

This rearrangement joins TRBV10-3 to TRBJ1-4; TCRdb reports TRBD1, a call that lacks DNA to check it against. This CDR3 is built from 14 residues. Germline CDR1 and CDR2: ENHRY and SYGVKD. CDR3 sequence reads: CAISERGPNEKLFF.

This clonotype shows up as medium-sized (0.01 to 0.1%) by frequency. The rearrangement joins TRBV29-1 to TRBJ2-3; TCRdb names TRBD2, which stays unverified in the absence of DNA. Germline-derived CDR1 and CDR2 are SQVTM and ANQGSEA. The CDR3 is made up of 15 amino acids. The CDR3 sequence is CSGGRIAGAGDTQYF.

V and J are TRBV6-6 and TRBJ2-2; lacking DNA, the TRBD2 call made by TCRdb goes unchecked. CDR1 is MNHNY, CDR2 SVGAGI, per germline (reference sequence). The CDR3 is 13 amino acids. The CDR3 sequence is CVSSLAGSGELFF.

The chain carries TRBV11-2 and TRBJ2-2; TCRdb outputs TRBD1, but without DNA this stays unchecked. The CDR3 extends over 14 amino acids. Germline CDR1 is SGHAT and CDR2 is FQNNGV. This CDR3 is CASSLGDGTGELFF. The full variable domain, with the rest looked up from reference TRBV11-2 and TRBJ2-2, is EAGVAQSPRYKIIEKRQSVAFWCNPISGHATLYWYQQILGQGPKLLIQFQNNGVVDDSQLPKDRFSAERLKGVDSTLKIQPAKLEDSAVYLCASSLGDGTGELFFGEGSRLTVL.

This clonotype ranks as medium-sized in terms of frequency. This sequence joins TRBV19 and TRBJ2-5; the D call of TRBD1 rests on TCRdb alone, since no DNA is present to check it. CDR3 length equals 14 residues. Germline V gene lookup returns CDR1 LNHDA and CDR2 SQIVND (reference sequence). Here the CDR3 reads CASSTPAIQETQYF.

This clonotype is identified as medium-sized from frequency. The chain couples TRBV6-5 to TRBJ2-7; TCRdb selects TRBD1, and the lack of DNA leaves this call unchecked. Germline V gives CDR1 MNHEY, CDR2 SVGAGI. The CDR3 extends over 15 amino acids. The CDR3 here is CASSYSPGQNYEQYF.